The 2 T cell receptor beta chains given below trace back to one sample, sequenced in a study of CD8+CD57+ T cells in acquired aplastic anemia. Profiling of TCR beta VDJ combinations and CDR3 sequences used genomic DNA as template. MiXCR, applied by TCRdb to the reads, yields one record per CDR3 protein. The sample yields hundreds of thousands of distinct CDR3 sequences, about two thirds seen once. Material for sequencing was sorted CD4+, CD8+, or CD8+CD57+ T cells (not recorded which) from PBMCs. The receptors shown here come from a human donor in good health, serving as a control.

This clonotype was observed a few times. A much larger clone differs from this one at a single base, so this may be a read error. The conserved phenylalanine or tryptophan is not found at the CDR3 terminus, so this likely reflects a read error. The J gene is TRBJ1-6, the V gene TRBV4-2; 10 bases map to TRBD1. Germline CDR1 LGHNA, CDR2 YNFKEQ. The trim removed 4 bases at V and 6 bases at J, leaving 6 bases unmatched. The CDR3 sequence is 16 residues long. CDR3 protein: CASSPRQGASNSPLHS. The CDR3 nucleotides are TGTGCCAGCAGCCCTCGACAGGGGGCGAGTAATTCACCCCTCCACTCT.

At least ten counts were recorded for this clonotype. CDR3 bases: TGTGCCAGCAGTTACTCGAAAGGAGTCCCTCTTGCCGGGGAGCTGTTTTTT. Amino acids: CASSYSKGVPLAGELFF. The chain joins TRBV6-5 to TRBJ2-2; D is uncertain. The CDR3 totals 17 residues. With 0 bases removed from V and 6 bases from J, the gap between germline ends came to 17 bases. Germline CDR1 MNHEY, CDR2 SVGAGI.